This TCR beta chain was profiled in a study of post-analysis software for immune sequencing data. Study-level findings and limits: Roughly 5 TRBV segments occurring more often in patients than controls included TRBV5-6, TRBV5-1 and TRBV20-1.

Of note for this clonotype: Its antigen is still unknown.

Libraries were made from TCR beta cDNA, and they carried unique molecular identifiers. Input amounts of roughly 0.85 to 10 million T cells were used. These gave roughly 0.5 million cDNA molecules, so each molecule approximated one T cell. TCRdb reprocessed the PCR reads with MiXCR, giving one entry per CDR3 protein. The sample has 450,000 to 650,000 distinct CDR3 sequences, roughly 46% seen once. This CDR3 has 13 residues. Per the germline V gene, CDR1 is MNHEY and CDR2 is SVGAGI. The V end was cut by 4 bases, the J end by 5 bases, with 11 bases between. Sequenced sample: blood. The sequence was obtained from a girl between 5 and 17 years old with multiple sclerosis. The gene calls are TRBV6-5 and TRBJ1-1; D unresolved. The CDR3 coding sequence is TGTGCCAGCAGTTCTACGGTGGGGACTGAAGCTTTCTTT. Translated: CASSSTVGTEAFF.